The rows below give T cell receptor beta chains drawn from one sample of a study of identifying expanded T cells in peripheral blood. The protocol was immunoSEQ multiplex PCR, while the TCRdb copy is restricted to in-frame clones and leaves out a portion. The repertoire holds more than 90,000 clones, with around 85% as singletons. The material sequenced was blood. Receptor source: a person between 18 and 75 years old in good health. The CDR3 runs from the conserved cysteine through the conserved F or W. D genes are given only for firm matches. A row's size may be missing; if present it is once, few, many or a size class.

>NA|NA|TRBJ1-1|TRBV19
CASSIQVNTEAFF
TGTGCCAGTAGTATTCAGGTGAACACTGAAGCTTTCTTT
>NA|TRBD1|TRBJ1-1|TRBV5-5
CASSLGPGTGDTEAFF
TGTGCCAGCAGCTTGGGGCCCGGGACAGGGGACACTGAAGCTTTCTTT
>once|NA|TRBJ1-5|TRBV6-1
CASSDGGWYQPQHF
TGTGCCAGCAGTGATGGAGGGTGGTATCAGCCCCAGCATTTT
>NA|NA|TRBJ1-5|TRBV7-2
CASSLRSGSNQPQHF
TGTGCCAGCAGCTTAAGGTCCGGGAGCAATCAGCCCCAGCATTTT
>few|NA|TRBJ2-3|TRBV4-3
CASSRGVALSTDTQYF
TGCGCCAGCAGCCGCGGGGTAGCGCTTAGCACAGATACGCAGTATTTT
>once|NA|TRBJ2-1|TRBV7-9
CASSLAGLPPYNEQFF
TGTGCCAGCAGCTTAGCCGGACTACCCCCCTACAATGAGCAGTTCTTC
>NA|TRBD1|TRBJ1-3|TRBV7-9
CATAGTGAGNTIYF
TGTGCCACCGCGGGGACAGGGGCTGGAAACACCATATATTTT
>NA|NA|TRBJ2-2|TRBV7-9
CASSLPGRVGTGELFF
TGTGCCAGCAGCTTACCCGGTAGAGTGGGTACCGGGGAGCTGTTTTTT
>NA|NA|TRBJ1-4|TRBV6-1
CASSEGTVTTNEKLFF
TGTGCCAGCAGTGAAGGGACAGTGACAACTAATGAAAAACTGTTTTTT
>NA|NA|TRBJ2-7|TRBV5-4
CASSLDPIVYEQYF
TGTGCCAGCAGCCTGGACCCAATCGTCTACGAGCAGTACTTC
>few|NA|TRBJ1-1|TRBV6-4
CASSRATNTEAFF
TGTGCCAGCAGTAGAGCCACAAACACTGAAGCTTTCTTT
>few|NA|TRBJ1-1|TRBV7-9
CASSPRGGSVTEAFF
TGTGCCAGCAGCCCCCGTGGAGGTTCGGTCACTGAAGCTTTCTTT
>NA|NA|TRBJ2-5|TRBV7-9
CASSSSGWEETQYF
TGTGCCAGCAGCTCCAGCGGGTGGGAAGAGACCCAGTACTTC
>once|NA|TRBJ2-7|TRBV27
CASREWGGYMESYEQYF
TGTGCCAGCAGGGAGTGGGGGGGCTATATGGAATCCTACGAGCAGTACTTC
>NA|NA|TRBJ1-1|TRBV11-2
CASSLGAGPYGYTEAFF
TGTGCCAGCAGCTTAGGGGCAGGTCCCTATGGATACACTGAAGCTTTCTTT